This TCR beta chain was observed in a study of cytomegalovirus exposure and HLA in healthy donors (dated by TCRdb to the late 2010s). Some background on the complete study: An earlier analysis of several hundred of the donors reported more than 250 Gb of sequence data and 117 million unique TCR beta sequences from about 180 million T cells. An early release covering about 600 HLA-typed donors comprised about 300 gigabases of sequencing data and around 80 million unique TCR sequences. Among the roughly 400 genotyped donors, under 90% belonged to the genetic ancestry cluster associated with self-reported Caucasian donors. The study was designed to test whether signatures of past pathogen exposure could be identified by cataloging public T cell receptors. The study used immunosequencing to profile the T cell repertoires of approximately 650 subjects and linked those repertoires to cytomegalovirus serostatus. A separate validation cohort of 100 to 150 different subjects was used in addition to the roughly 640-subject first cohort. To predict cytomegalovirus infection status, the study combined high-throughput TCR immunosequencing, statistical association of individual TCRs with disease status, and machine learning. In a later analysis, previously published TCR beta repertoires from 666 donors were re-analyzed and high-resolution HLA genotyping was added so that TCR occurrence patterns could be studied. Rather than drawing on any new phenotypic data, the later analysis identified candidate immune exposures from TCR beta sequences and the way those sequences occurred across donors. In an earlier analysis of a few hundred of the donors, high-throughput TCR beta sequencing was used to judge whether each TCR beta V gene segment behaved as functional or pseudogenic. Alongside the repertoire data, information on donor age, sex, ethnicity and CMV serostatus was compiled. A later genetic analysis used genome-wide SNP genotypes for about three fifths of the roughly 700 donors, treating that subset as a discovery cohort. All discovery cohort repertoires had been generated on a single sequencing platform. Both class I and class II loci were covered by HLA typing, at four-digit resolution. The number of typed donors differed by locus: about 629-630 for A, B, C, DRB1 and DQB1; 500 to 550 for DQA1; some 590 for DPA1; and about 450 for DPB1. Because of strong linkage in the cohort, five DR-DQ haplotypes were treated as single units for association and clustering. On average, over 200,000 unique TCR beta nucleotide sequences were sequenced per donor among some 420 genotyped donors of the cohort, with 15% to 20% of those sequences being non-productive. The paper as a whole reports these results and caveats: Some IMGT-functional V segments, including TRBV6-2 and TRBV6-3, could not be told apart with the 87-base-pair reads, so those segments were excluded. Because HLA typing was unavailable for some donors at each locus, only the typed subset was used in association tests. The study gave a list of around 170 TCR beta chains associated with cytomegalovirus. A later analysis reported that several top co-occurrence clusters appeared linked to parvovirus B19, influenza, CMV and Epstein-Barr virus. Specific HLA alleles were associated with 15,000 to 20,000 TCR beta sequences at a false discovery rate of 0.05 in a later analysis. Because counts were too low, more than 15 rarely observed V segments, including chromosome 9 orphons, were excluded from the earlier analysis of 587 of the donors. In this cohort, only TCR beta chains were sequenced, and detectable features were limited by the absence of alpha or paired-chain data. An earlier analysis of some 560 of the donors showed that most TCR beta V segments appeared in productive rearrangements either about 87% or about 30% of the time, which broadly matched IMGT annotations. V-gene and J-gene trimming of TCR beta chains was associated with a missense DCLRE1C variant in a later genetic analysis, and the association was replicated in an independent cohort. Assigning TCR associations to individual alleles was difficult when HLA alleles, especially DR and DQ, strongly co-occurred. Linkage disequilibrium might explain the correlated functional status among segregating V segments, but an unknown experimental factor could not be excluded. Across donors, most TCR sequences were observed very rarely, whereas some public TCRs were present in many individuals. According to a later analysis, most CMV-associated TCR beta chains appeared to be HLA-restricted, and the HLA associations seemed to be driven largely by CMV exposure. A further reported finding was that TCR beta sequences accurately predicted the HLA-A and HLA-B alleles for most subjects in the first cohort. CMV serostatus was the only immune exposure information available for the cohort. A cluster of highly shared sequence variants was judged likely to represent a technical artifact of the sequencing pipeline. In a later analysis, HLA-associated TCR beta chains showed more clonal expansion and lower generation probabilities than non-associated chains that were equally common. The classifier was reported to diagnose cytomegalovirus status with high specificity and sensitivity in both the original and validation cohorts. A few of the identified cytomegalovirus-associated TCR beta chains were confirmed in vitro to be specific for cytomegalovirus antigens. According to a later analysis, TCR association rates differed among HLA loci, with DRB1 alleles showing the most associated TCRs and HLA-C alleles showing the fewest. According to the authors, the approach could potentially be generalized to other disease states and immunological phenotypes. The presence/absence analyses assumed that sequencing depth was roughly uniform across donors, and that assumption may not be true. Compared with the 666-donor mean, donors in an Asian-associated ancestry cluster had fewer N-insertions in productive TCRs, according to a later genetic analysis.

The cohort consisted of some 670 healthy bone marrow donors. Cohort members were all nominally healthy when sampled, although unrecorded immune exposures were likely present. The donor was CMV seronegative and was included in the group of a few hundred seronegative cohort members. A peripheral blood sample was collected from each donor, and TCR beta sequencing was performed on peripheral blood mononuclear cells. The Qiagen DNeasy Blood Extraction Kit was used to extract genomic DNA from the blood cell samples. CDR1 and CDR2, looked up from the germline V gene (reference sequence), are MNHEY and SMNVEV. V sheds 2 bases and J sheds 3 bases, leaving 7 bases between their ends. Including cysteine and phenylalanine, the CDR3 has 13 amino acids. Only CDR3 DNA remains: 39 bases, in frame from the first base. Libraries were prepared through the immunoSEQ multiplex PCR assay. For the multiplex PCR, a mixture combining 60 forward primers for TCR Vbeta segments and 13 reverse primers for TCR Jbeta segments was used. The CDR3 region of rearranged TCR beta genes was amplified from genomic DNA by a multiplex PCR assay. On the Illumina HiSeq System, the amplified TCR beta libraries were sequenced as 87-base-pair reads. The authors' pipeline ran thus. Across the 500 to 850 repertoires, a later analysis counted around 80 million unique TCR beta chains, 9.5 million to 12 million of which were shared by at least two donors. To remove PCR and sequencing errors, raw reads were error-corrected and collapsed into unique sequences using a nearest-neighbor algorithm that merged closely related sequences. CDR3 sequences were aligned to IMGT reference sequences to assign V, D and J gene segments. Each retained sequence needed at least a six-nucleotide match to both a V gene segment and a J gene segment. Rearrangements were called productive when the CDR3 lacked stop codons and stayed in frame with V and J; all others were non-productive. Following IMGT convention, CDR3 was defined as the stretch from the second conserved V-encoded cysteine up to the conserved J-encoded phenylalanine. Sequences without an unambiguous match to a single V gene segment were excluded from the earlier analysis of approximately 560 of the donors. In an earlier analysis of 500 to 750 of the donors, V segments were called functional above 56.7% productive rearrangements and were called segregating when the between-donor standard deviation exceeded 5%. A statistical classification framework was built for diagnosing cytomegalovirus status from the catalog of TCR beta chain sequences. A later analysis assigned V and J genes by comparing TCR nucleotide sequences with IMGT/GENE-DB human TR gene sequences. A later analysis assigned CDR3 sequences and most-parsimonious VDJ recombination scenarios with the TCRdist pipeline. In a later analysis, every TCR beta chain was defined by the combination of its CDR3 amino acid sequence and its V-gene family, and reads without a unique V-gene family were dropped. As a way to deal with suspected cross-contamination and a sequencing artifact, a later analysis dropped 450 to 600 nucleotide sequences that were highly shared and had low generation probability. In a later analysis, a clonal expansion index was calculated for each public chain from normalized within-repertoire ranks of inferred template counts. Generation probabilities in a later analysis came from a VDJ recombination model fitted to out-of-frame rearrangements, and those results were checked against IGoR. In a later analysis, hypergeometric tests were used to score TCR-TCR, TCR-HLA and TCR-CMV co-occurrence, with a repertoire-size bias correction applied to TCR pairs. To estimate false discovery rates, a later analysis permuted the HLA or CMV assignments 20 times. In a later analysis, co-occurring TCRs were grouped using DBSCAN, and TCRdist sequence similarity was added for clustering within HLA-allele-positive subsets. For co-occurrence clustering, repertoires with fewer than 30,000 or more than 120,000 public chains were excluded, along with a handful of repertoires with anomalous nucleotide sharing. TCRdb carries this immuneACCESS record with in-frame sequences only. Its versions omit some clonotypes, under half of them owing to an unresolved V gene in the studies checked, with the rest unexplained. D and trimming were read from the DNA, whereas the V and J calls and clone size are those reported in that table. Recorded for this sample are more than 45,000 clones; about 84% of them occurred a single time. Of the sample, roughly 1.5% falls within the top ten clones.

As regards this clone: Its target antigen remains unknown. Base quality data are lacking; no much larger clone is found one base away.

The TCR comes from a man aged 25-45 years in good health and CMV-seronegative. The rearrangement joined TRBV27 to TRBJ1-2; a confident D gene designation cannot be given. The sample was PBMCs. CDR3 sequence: CASSLNRDYGYTF. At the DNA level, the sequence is TGTGCCAGCAGTTTAAACCGAGACTATGGCTACACCTTC.